This entry lists 11 T cell receptor beta chains sequenced from one sample in a study of beta chain features in type 1 diabetes. Study-level findings and limits: Significant though moderate, a shortening of TCRB CDR3s appeared in all four CD4+ subsets of Type 1 diabetes patients.

These receptors have no identified antigens. The sequenced template was cDNA made from the entire isolated RNA. Sequenced by immunoSEQ multiplex PCR; TCRdb stores in-frame clones only, minus some. Among some 700,000 clones, around an eighth were seen once, and the ten largest hold 0.02% to 0.025%. Sequencing was carried out using naive CD4+ T cells from blood. The receptors stem from a young man with type 1 diabetes.

This clone was recorded only once. V and J are TRBV6-1 and TRBJ1-2; tentatively, D is TRBD1 (6 bases). The CDR3 contains 13 residues. Germline-derived CDR1 and CDR2 are MNHNS and SASEGT. V was pared by 4 bases and J by 7 bases, with 13 bases between. The CDR3 protein is CASSAEQGGGYTF. As DNA, the CDR3 is TGTGCCAGCAGTGCGGAACAGGGAGGTGGCTACACCTTC.

The rearrangement uses TRBV9 and TRBJ2-1, with 7 bases fitting TRBD2. Germline lookup yields CDR1 SGDLS and CDR2 YYNGEE. The CDR3 spans 16 residues. The trim removed 2 bases at V and 8 bases at J, leaving 13 bases unmatched. The DNA of the CDR3 is TGTGCCAGCAGCGTGTATTCTAGCCGGGGGGAGCATGAGCAGTTCTTC. Its translation is CASSVYSSRGEHEQFF.

The chain uses TRBV6-5 and TRBJ2-7, with 7 bases identical to TRBD1. Germline CDR1 and CDR2: MNHEY and SVGAGI. V was clipped by 4 bases and J by 5 bases; unmatched bases: 8. This CDR3 is 14 amino acids long. CDR3 residues: CASSFRTGLHEQYF. The CDR3 coding sequence is TGTGCCAGCAGTTTTAGGACAGGCCTACACGAGCAGTACTTC.

This clone was detected a few times. The chain joins TRBV6-5 to TRBJ2-7; TRBD1 or TRBD2 may be the D gene (5 bases each). The germline V gene encodes CDR1 MNHEY and CDR2 SVGAGI. The CDR3 sequence is 12 residues long. Trimming took 6 bases from V and 3 from J, leaving 9 bases between them. Written as DNA, the CDR3 is TGTGCCAGCAGCCGGGACGTCTACGAGCAGTACTTC. Encoded protein: CASSRDVYEQYF.

The genes are TRBV7-2 and TRBJ2-1; 8 bases fit TRBD2. Germline V gene sequence: CDR1 SGHTA, CDR2 FQGNSA. V lost 2 bases to trimming and J lost 5 bases; unmatched junction nucleotides: 8. The CDR3 is 16 residues long. The CDR3 loop reads CASSLMAGGANNEQFF. The CDR3 coding sequence is TGTGCCAGCAGCTTAATGGCCGGGGGGGCTAACAATGAGCAGTTCTTC.

CDR3 sequence reads: CASSLVGTGGTYEQYF. For the CDR3, the DNA is TGTGCCAGCAGTTTAGTCGGGACAGGGGGGACCTACGAGCAGTACTTC. This chain joins TRBV27 and TRBJ2-7; 11 bases fit TRBD1. This CDR3 comprises 16 residues. Trimming took 2 bases from V and 2 from J; bases not matched to a gene: 5. The germline V gene encodes CDR1 MNHEY and CDR2 SMNVEV (reference sequence).

J is TRBJ2-7 and V is TRBV4-1; 8 nucleotides line up with TRBD1. In germline, CDR1 is MGHRA, CDR2 YSYEKL. This CDR3 has 15 residues. The V gene end was trimmed by 0 bases and the J gene end by 4 bases; junction bases not matched to a gene: 5. The CDR3 bases are TGCGCCAGCAGCCAAGATGACAGGGGTAATTACGAGCAGTACTTC. It specifies CASSQDDRGNYEQYF.

This clone turned up a few times. CDR3 DNA sequence: TGTGCCAGCAGTGAAGACGGACGGGGCGAGCAGTACTTC. It codes for CASSEDGRGEQYF. The chain couples TRBV2 to TRBJ2-7; D may be TRBD2 (5 bases). This CDR3 is built from 13 residues. Between the trimmed V and J ends, which lost 1 base and 6 bases, there was a span of 10 bases. CDR1 is SNHLY, CDR2 FYNNEI, per germline.

The sample holds a few counts of this clone. The CDR3 loop reads CASSWGTGANVLTF. The DNA for the CDR3 is TGTGCCAGCAGTTGGGGAACTGGGGCCAACGTCCTGACTTTC. This chain connects TRBV2 to TRBJ2-6; D is unclear. The CDR3 sequence is 14 residues long. Germline-derived CDR1 and CDR2 are SNHLY and FYNNEI. Trimming took off 5 bases at V and 2 bases at J, with 7 bases between the two ends. Based on the CDR3 plus reference TRBV2 and TRBJ2-6, the full variable domain is EPEVTQTPSHQVTQMGQEVILRCVPISNHLYFYWYRQILGQKVEFLVSFYNNEISEKSEIFDDQFSVERPDGSNFTLKIRSTKLEDSAMYFCASSWGTGANVLTFGAGSRLTVL.

The V gene is TRBV28, the J gene TRBJ1-1, with D possibly TRBD1 on 6 matching bases. Germline loops: CDR1 MDHEN, CDR2 SYDVKM. CDR3 length equals 15 residues. Trimming took 6 bases from V and 0 from J, leaving 14 bases between them. The chain's CDR3 is CASRATGSMNTEAFF. CDR3 nucleotides: TGTGCCAGCAGGGCGACAGGTTCCATGAACACTGAAGCTTTCTTT. The whole variable domain, remainder taken from reference TRBV28 and TRBJ1-1, is DVKVTQSSRYLVKRTGEKVFLECVQDMDHENMFWYRQDPGLGLRLIYFSYDVKMKEKGDIPEGYSVSREKKERFSLILESASTNQTSMYLCASRATGSMNTEAFFGQGTRLTVV.

This chain's CDR3 is CASSVGPGLKADTQYF. The CDR3 DNA follows: TGTGCCAGCAGCGTAGGTCCGGGTCTTAAGGCAGATACGCAGTATTTT. The gene calls are TRBV9 and TRBJ2-3; D is uncertain. The CDR3 has 16 residues. Germline assignment: CDR1 SGDLS and CDR2 YYNGEE. V lost 0 bases, J lost 4 bases, and 15 bases lay in between.